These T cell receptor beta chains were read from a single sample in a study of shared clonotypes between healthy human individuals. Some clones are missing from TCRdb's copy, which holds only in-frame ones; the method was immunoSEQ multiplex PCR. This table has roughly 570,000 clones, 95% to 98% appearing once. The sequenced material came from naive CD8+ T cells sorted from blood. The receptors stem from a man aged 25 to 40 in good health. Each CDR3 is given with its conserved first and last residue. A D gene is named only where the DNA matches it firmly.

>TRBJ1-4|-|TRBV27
CASSSLEEEKLFF
TGTGCCAGCAGTTCATTGGAAGAGGAAAAACTGTTTTTT
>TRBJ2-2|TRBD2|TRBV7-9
CASFGPAGANTGELFF
TGTGCCAGCTTCGGGCCCGCGGGGGCGAACACCGGGGAGCTGTTTTTT
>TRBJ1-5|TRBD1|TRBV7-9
CASSAGQGQNQPQHF
TGTGCCAGCAGCGCGGGACAGGGCCAAAATCAGCCCCAGCATTTT
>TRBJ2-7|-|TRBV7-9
CASSPGPGTYEQYF
TGTGCCAGCAGCCCGGGACCAGGCACCTACGAGCAGTACTTC
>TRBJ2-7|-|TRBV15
CATSRSESYEQYF
TGTGCCACCAGCAGATCCGAATCTTACGAGCAGTACTTC
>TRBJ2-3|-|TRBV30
CAWSVLASTDTQYF
TGTGCCTGGAGTGTGCTTGCTAGCACAGATACGCAGTATTTT
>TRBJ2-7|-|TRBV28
CASSQPVAYEQYF
TGTGCCAGCAGCCAACCCGTTGCCTACGAGCAGTACTTC
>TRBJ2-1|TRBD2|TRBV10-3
CAISSRGGKDEQFF
TGTGCCATCAGTTCCCGGGGGGGGAAGGATGAGCAGTTCTTC
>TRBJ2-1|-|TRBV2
CAILLDPGGSSYNEQFF
TGTGCCATCCTACTTGACCCCGGCGGAAGCTCCTACAATGAGCAGTTCTTC
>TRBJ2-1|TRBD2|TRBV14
CASSQVLAGAHEQFF
TGTGCCAGCAGCCAAGTACTAGCGGGAGCTCATGAGCAGTTCTTC
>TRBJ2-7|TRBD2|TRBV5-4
CASSSGLAGEYEQYF
TGTGCCAGCAGCTCTGGACTAGCGGGAGAATACGAGCAGTACTTC
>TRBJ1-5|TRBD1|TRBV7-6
CASSLGTGGSNQPQHF
TGTGCCAGCAGCTTAGGCACAGGGGGTAGCAATCAGCCCCAGCATTTT
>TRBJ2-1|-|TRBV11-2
CASSPRAHNEQFF
TGTGCCAGCAGCCCCCGCGCGCACAATGAGCAGTTCTTC